Following are 27 T cell receptor beta chains from one sample sequenced in a study of T cell repertoires in cytomegalovirus infection. No antigen is known for these receptors. TCRdb independently ran MiXCR on the reads; one entry per CDR3 protein. The table shows about 920,000 distinct CDR3 sequences, with more than 25% occurring only once. Sequences were derived from cultured CD8+ T cells from PBMCs, sampled from culture after CMV antigen stimulation. The receptors originated from a human donor in good health (CMV status not recorded). Some clones in this sample may be carry-over from other donors' samples.

This clonotype appeared a single time. V and J are TRBV25-1 and TRBJ2-1; TRBD1 agrees at 8 bases. The length of the CDR3 is 15 residues. After removal of 6 bases from V and 6 bases from J, the junction contained 10 bases not matched to a gene. The germline V gene has CDR1 MGHDK and CDR2 SYGVNS. The CDR3 loop is CASSPWGQGANEQFF. As DNA, the CDR3 is TGTGCCAGCAGCCCTTGGGGGCAGGGGGCCAATGAGCAGTTCTTC.

This clonotype was found a few times. The chain recombines TRBV7-6 with TRBJ2-3, with D perhaps TRBD2 (6 bases). The CDR3 covers 14 residues. The germline V gene has CDR1 SGHVS and CDR2 FNYEAQ. Trimming removed 6 bases at V and 6 bases at J, with 16 bases between. The CDR3 DNA reads TGTGCCAGCAGTCATATGCTTGGGGGGGATACGCAGTATTTT. It translates to CASSHMLGGDTQYF. The entire variable domain, with the rest obtained from reference TRBV7-6 and TRBJ2-3, is as follows: GAGVSQSPRYKVTKRGQDVALRCDPISGHVSLYWYRQALGQGPEFLTYFNYEAQQDKSGLPNDRFSAERPEGSISTLTIQRTEQRDSAMYRCASSHMLGGDTQYFGPGTRLTVL.

The gene calls are TRBV25-1 and TRBJ1-3, with D maybe TRBD1 (5 bases). The CDR3 length is 12 residues. The V end was cut by 11 bases, the J end by 0 bases, with 8 bases between. Germline V gene sequence: CDR1 MGHDK, CDR2 SYGVNS. CDR3 loop: CAAGHSGNTIYF. CDR3 bases: TGTGCCGCCGGACACTCTGGAAACACCATATATTTT.

This sequence joins TRBV19 and TRBJ2-6; D possibly corresponds to TRBD2 (6 bases). CDR3 size: 18 residues. Trimming removed 3 bases from V and 0 bases from J, with 15 bases in between. CDR1 is LNHDA and CDR2 is SQIVND in the germline V gene (reference sequence). CDR3: CASSIPRARDSGANVLTF. In DNA form, the CDR3 reads TGTGCCAGTAGTATTCCCAGGGCGCGGGACTCTGGGGCCAACGTCCTGACTTTC.

This clonotype showed up just a few times. V usage is TRBV7-6 and J usage is TRBJ1-2; TRBD1 agrees at 7 bases. The V gene end was trimmed by 5 bases and the J gene end by 6 bases; junction bases not matched to a gene: 12. Germline-derived CDR1 and CDR2 are SGHVS and FNYEAQ. CDR3 size: 15 residues. CDR3 region: CASSRGTGTVDGYTF. DNA of the CDR3: TGTGCCAGCAGCCGTGGAACGGGGACAGTGGATGGCTACACCTTC. The full variable domain, rest sourced from reference TRBV7-6 and TRBJ1-2, is GAGVSQSPRYKVTKRGQDVALRCDPISGHVSLYWYRQALGQGPEFLTYFNYEAQQDKSGLPNDRFSAERPEGSISTLTIQRTEQRDSAMYRCASSRGTGTVDGYTFGSGTRLTVV.

The gene calls are TRBV12-5 and TRBJ2-7; no clear D. CDR1 is LGHNT, CDR2 FRNRAP, per germline. The ends were cut back, 3 bases at V and 4 bases at J, with 19 bases in the middle. The CDR3 runs 16 residues. CDR3 protein: CASGFPGTPIRYEQYF. The CDR3 nucleotides read TGTGCTAGTGGTTTCCCCGGCACTCCGATCCGGTACGAGCAGTACTTC. The full variable domain, with the rest looked up from reference TRBV12-5 and TRBJ2-7, is DARVTQTPRHKVTEMGQEVTMRCQPILGHNTVFWYRQTMMQGLELLAYFRNRAPLDDSGMPKDRFSAEMPDATLATLKIQPSEPRDSAVYFCASGFPGTPIRYEQYFGPGTRLTVT.

The CDR3 sequence: CASSLTRDGHNQPQHF. The CDR3 DNA sequence: TGTGCCAGCTCACTAACCCGGGACGGTCACAATCAGCCCCAGCATTTT. The V call is TRBV18, the J call TRBJ1-5; tentative D call: TRBD1 (5 bases). Trimming stripped 4 bases from V and 3 bases from J, with 16 bases between. There are 16 residues in the CDR3. Germline values: CDR1 KGHSH, CDR2 LQKENI.

This clonotype has just one count. V gene TRBV19 combines with J gene TRBJ1-2; 8 bases agree with TRBD1. CDR1 is LNHDA and CDR2 is SQIVND in the germline V gene (reference sequence). V lost 3 bases, J lost 1 base, and 7 bases stayed unmatched. The CDR3 consists of 16 residues. The CDR3 reads CASSIPRDRNNYGYTF. The CDR3 DNA follows: TGTGCCAGTAGTATCCCGCGGGACAGGAATAACTATGGCTACACCTTC.

The J gene is TRBJ2-7, the V gene TRBV7-9; D is uncertain. Trimming took 1 base from V and 10 from J, leaving 11 bases between them. Per the germline V gene, CDR1 is SEHNR and CDR2 is FQNEAQ (reference sequence). The CDR3 is 12 residues long. The DNA of the CDR3 is TGTGCCAGCAGCTTAGTCCATACGCCACAGTACTTC. This gives the protein CASSLVHTPQYF.

This clonotype occurred a few times. CDR3 bases: TGTGCCAGCAGTCCGCCTGGGCGGGAGACCCAGTACTTC. Its protein product is CASSPPGRETQYF. The rearrangement joins TRBV28 to TRBJ2-5; the D is unclear. The CDR3 has 13 residues. V was pared by 5 bases and J by 5 bases, with 12 bases between. CDR1 is MDHEN and CDR2 is SYDVKM in the germline V gene.

The gene calls are TRBV7-3 and TRBJ1-1; 8 bases agree with TRBD1. From germline, CDR1 is SGHTA and CDR2 FQGTGA. The CDR3 spans 15 residues. After removal of 4 bases from V and 6 bases from J, the junction contained 10 bases not matched to a gene. CDR3 bases: TGTGCCAGCAGCTCCGACAGGGGAGGTTGGGCTGAAGCTTTCTTT. Amino acids: CASSSDRGGWAEAFF.

Here the CDR3 reads CASSSQGRTGELFF. CDR3 DNA sequence: TGTGCCAGCAGTTCCCAGGGGAGGACCGGGGAGCTGTTTTTT. The chain links TRBV6-2 or TRBV6-3 to TRBJ2-2; D possibly uses TRBD1 or TRBD2 (6 bases each). Trimming took 4 bases from V and 5 from J, leaving 11 bases between them. The CDR3 is 14 residues long. Germline V CDR1 and CDR2: MNHEY, SVGEGT.

CDR3 protein: CASSPGRGGDNEQFF. As DNA, the CDR3 is TGTGCCAGCAGCCCGGGGCGGGGGGGGGATAATGAGCAGTTCTTC. J is TRBJ2-1 and V is TRBV7-6; TRBD2 matches 9 bases. The CDR3 runs 15 residues. J was trimmed by 7 bases and V by 5 bases; bases with no gene match: 9. Germline values: CDR1 SGHVS, CDR2 FNYEAQ. Based on the CDR3 plus reference TRBV7-6 and TRBJ2-1, the full variable domain is GAGVSQSPRYKVTKRGQDVALRCDPISGHVSLYWYRQALGQGPEFLTYFNYEAQQDKSGLPNDRFSAERPEGSISTLTIQRTEQRDSAMYRCASSPGRGGDNEQFFGPGTRLTVL.

The CDR3 DNA reads as TGCGCCAGCAGCCAGCGGACGGCTACGAACACTGAAGCTTTCTTT. This translates into CASSQRTATNTEAFF. This chain joins TRBV4-1 and TRBJ1-1; D gene unclear. V dropped 3 bases and J dropped 1 base, with 12 bases sitting between them. Germline CDR1 and CDR2: MGHRA and YSYEKL. This CDR3 contains 15 residues.

The gene calls are TRBV6-5 and TRBJ1-5; D is undetermined. There are 19 residues in the CDR3. Germline V CDR1 and CDR2: MNHEY, SVGAGI. The ends were cut back, 5 bases at V and 0 bases at J, with 23 bases in the middle. CDR3 nucleotides: TGTGCCAGCAGTAACCCCCGTGTAGATACTCCGCATAGCAATCAGCCCCAGCATTTT. Its protein is CASSNPRVDTPHSNQPQHF.

On this clonotype itself: Given a much more abundant clone one base away, this may be a read error. V and J are TRBV12-3 or TRBV12-4 and TRBJ1-5; D unclear. The germline V and J ends were trimmed by 1 base and 7 bases, with 8 bases remaining between them. The CDR3 loop spans 13 amino acids. The CDR3 spells CASSLGDMQPQHF. The CDR3 region has the DNA TGTGCCAGCAGTTTAGGAGACATGCAGCCCCAGCATTTT.

The table lists this clonotype with a few counts. The rearrangement links TRBV24-1 to TRBJ2-7; D is possibly TRBD1 (6 bases). Germline V CDR1 and CDR2: KGHDR, SFDVKD. This CDR3 has 14 amino acids. The V and J ends lost 4 bases and 2 bases respectively, with 11 bases between them. The DNA of the CDR3 is TGTGCCACCAGTGACACAGGGAGAACCTACGAGCAGTACGTC. It encodes CATSDTGRTYEQYV.

This clonotype showed up many times. The J gene is TRBJ2-1, the V gene TRBV28; 11 bases are shared with TRBD2. Germline V gene data show CDR1 as MDHEN and CDR2 as SYDVKM. The CDR3 loop spans 19 amino acids. V shed 4 bases, J shed 0 bases, and the junction held 11 bases outside the gene matches. This chain's CDR3 is CASSSSSGGTLSSYNEQFF. In nucleotides, the CDR3 is TGTGCCAGCAGTTCATCTAGCGGGGGGACCCTTAGCTCCTACAATGAGCAGTTCTTC.

This clonotype occurred many times. V gene TRBV7-2 combines with J gene TRBJ2-1; 7 bases fit TRBD2. The V and J ends lost 7 bases and 2 bases, in that order; junction bases with no gene match: 8. This CDR3 comprises 15 residues. Per germline, CDR1 SGHTA and CDR2 FQGNSA. This chain's CDR3 is CASNEAGLTYNEQFF. In DNA, the CDR3 is TGTGCCAGCAACGAAGCGGGGTTGACCTACAATGAGCAGTTCTTC.

This clonotype was found a few times. The rearrangement links TRBV7-8 to TRBJ2-3, with unresolved D. The CDR3 is made up of 15 amino acids. Germline lookup yields CDR1 SGHVS and CDR2 FQNEAQ. V was cut by 1 base and J by 2 bases, with 10 bases left in between. CDR3 sequence (DNA): TGTGCCAGCAGCTTAGGTCCAGGATACACAGATACGCAGTATTTT. Its translation is CASSLGPGYTDTQYF.

This clonotype was observed a single time. A much larger clonotype is one base distant, so this may be a read error. The V gene is TRBV6-2 or TRBV6-3, the J gene TRBJ1-1; D is unresolved. CDR3 size: 14 residues. Germline CDR1 reads MNHEY; CDR2 reads SVGEGT. V lost 0 bases to trimming and J lost 3 bases, with 8 bases between them. The CDR3 bases are TGTGCCAGCAGTTACTCACACGGGGACACTGAAGCTTTCTTT. Its translation: CASSYSHGDTEAFF.

This chain joins TRBV15 and TRBJ2-2; 7 positions agree with TRBD1. J was trimmed by 2 bases and V by 2 bases; bases with no gene match: 8. The germline V gene has CDR1 LNHNV and CDR2 YYDKDF (reference sequence). This CDR3 has 17 amino acids. The CDR3, as DNA: TGTGCCACCAGCAGACGGGGACAGAGATTTAACACCGGGGAGCTGTTTTTT. It codes for CATSRRGQRFNTGELFF.

This clonotype was detected a few times. V gene TRBV10-3 combines with J gene TRBJ1-6, with 7 bases lining up with TRBD1. The CDR3 contains 12 residues. CDR1 is ENHRY and CDR2 is SYGVKD in the germline V gene. Trimming took 7 bases from V and 7 from J; bases not matched to a gene: 1. The CDR3: CAIMDRNSPLHF. The CDR3 DNA sequence: TGTGCCATCATGGACAGGAATTCACCCCTCCACTTT.

V gene TRBV24-1 combines with J gene TRBJ2-3, with unresolved D. The CDR3 extends over 13 amino acids. V lost 1 base, J lost 4 bases, and 5 bases lay in between. Germline CDR1 and CDR2: KGHDR and SFDVKD. The CDR3 reads CATSDFSPDTQYF. The CDR3 DNA is TGTGCCACCAGTGATTTTTCACCAGATACGCAGTATTTT.

The table lists this clonotype with many counts. The chain recombines TRBV7-9 with TRBJ2-1; D not resolved. Germline lookup yields CDR1 SEHNR and CDR2 FQNEAQ (reference sequence). V lost 5 bases, J lost 9 bases, and 11 bases lay in between. This CDR3 comprises 12 residues. The CDR3 loop is CASSRGYGEQFF. For the CDR3, the DNA is TGTGCCAGCAGCCGTGGGTATGGTGAGCAGTTCTTC.

For this clonotype: This may come from a read error, since a much larger clone is one base off. This chain joins TRBV12-3 or TRBV12-4 and TRBJ2-5; D is undetermined. Trimming took 4 bases from V and 4 from J, leaving 7 bases between them. The CDR3 length is 12 residues. The CDR3 loop reads CASSSTSETQYF. CDR3 nucleotide sequence: TGTGCCAGCAGTTCAACTTCAGAGACCCAGTACTTC.

The rearrangement joins TRBV7-9 to TRBJ1-1; no definite D call. Trimming cost V 5 bases and J 0 bases, with 10 bases left between them. The CDR3 runs to 14 residues. Germline V gene lookup returns CDR1 SEHNR and CDR2 FQNEAQ (reference sequence). This CDR3 reads CASSPSAVNTEAFF. Written as DNA, the CDR3 is TGTGCCAGCAGCCCCAGCGCGGTGAACACTGAAGCTTTCTTT.